This entry lists 15 T cell receptor beta chains sequenced from one sample in a study of blood T cell repertoires in COVID-19. Some clones are missing from TCRdb's copy, which holds only in-frame ones; the method was immunoSEQ multiplex PCR. The sample lists about 380,000 clones, approximately 90% occurring once. Sample: PBMCs or T cells enriched from blood (not recorded which). Source of these receptors: a woman aged 18 to 35 who had recovered from COVID-19.

The chain is built from TRBV2 and TRBJ1-3; the D gene is possibly TRBD1 (6 bases). V was shortened by 4 bases and J by 4 bases, with 11 bases between the two germline ends. The germline V gene encodes CDR1 SNHLY and CDR2 FYNNEI. CDR3 length: 14 amino acids. CDR3 sequence reads: CASSGLTGGNTIYF. CDR3 DNA: TGTGCCAGCAGTGGATTGACAGGAGGAAACACCATATATTTT.

This rearrangement joins TRBV14 to TRBJ1-1, with 7 bases lining up with TRBD1. CDR1 and CDR2 from the germline V gene are SGHDN and FVKESK. Trimming removed 4 bases from V and 1 base from J; junction bases left unmatched: 6. This CDR3 has 15 residues. The CDR3 protein is CASSLTGAGNTEAFF. CDR3 sequence (DNA): TGTGCCAGCAGCCTTACAGGGGCCGGGAACACTGAAGCTTTCTTT.

The chain carries TRBV7-2 and TRBJ1-6; no definite D call. The CDR3 extends over 15 amino acids. CDR1 SGHTA and CDR2 FQGNSA come from the germline V gene. Trimming took 2 bases from V and 14 from J, leaving 19 bases between them. This chain's CDR3 is CASSLSLAHREALHF. DNA for the CDR3: TGTGCCAGCAGCTTAAGCTTGGCACATCGAGAGGCCCTCCACTTT.

CDR3 in amino acids: CAWTGGADEQYF. The DNA for the CDR3 is TGTGCCTGGACAGGGGGCGCGGACGAGCAGTACTTC. The V and J genes are TRBV30 and TRBJ2-7, with 8 positions matching TRBD1. Germline CDR1 reads GTSNPN; CDR2 reads SVGIG (reference sequence). V gave up 4 bases and J gave up 5 bases; unmatched junction bases: 4. The CDR3 totals 12 residues. Based on the CDR3 plus reference TRBV30 and TRBJ2-7, the full variable domain is SQTIHQWPATLVQPVGSPLSLECTVEGTSNPNLYWYRQAAGRGLQLLFYSVGIGQISSEVPQNLSASRPQDRQFILSSKKLLLSDSGFYLCAWTGGADEQYFGPGTRLTVT.

A few counts support this clone. The rearrangement links TRBV7-9 to TRBJ2-7; TRBD1 matches at 11 bases. The CDR3 is 15 amino acids. Germline values: CDR1 SEHNR, CDR2 FQNEAQ (reference sequence). V trimming: 5 bases; J trimming: 5 bases; junction bases outside the gene matches: 8. This chain's CDR3 is CASSPPDRGPDEQYF. CDR3 nucleotide sequence: TGTGCCAGCAGCCCTCCGGACAGGGGGCCGGACGAGCAGTACTTC.

This clone occurred once. The rearrangement links TRBV9 to TRBJ1-3; 7 bases align to TRBD1. The germline V gene encodes CDR1 SGDLS and CDR2 YYNGEE. J gave up 3 bases and V 2 bases, and 8 bases lay outside the gene matches. The length of the CDR3 is 16 residues. In nucleotides, the CDR3 is TGTGCCAGCAGCGTGTCGACAGGGCCCGATGGAAACACCATATATTTT. Protein sequence: CASSVSTGPDGNTIYF.

The sample holds one count of this clone. The DNA of the CDR3 is TGTGCCAGCAGCCCCGGGGAGACCAACGTCCTGACTTTC. Translating gives CASSPGETNVLTF. J is TRBJ2-6 and V is TRBV7-9; D may be TRBD2 (5 bases). V was clipped by 5 bases and J by 8 bases, with 10 bases between them. This CDR3 is 13 amino acids long. Germline V gives CDR1 SEHNR, CDR2 FQNEAQ (reference sequence). The whole variable domain, remainder taken from reference TRBV7-9 and TRBJ2-6, is DTGVSQNPRHKITKRGQNVTFRCDPISEHNRLYWYRQTLGQGPEFLTYFQNEAQLEKSRLLSDRFSAERPKGSFSTLEIQRTEQGDSAMYLCASSPGETNVLTFGAGSRLTVL.

The table lists this clone with a count of one. The chain links TRBV19 to TRBJ1-2; D possibly corresponds to TRBD1 (5 bases). Germline CDR1 LNHDA, CDR2 SQIVND (reference sequence). Trimming took 3 bases from V and 4 from J, leaving 21 bases between them. The CDR3 contains 17 residues. The CDR3 is CASSITMWLPDIYGYTF. The CDR3 nucleotides read TGTGCCAGTAGTATTACGATGTGGCTCCCGGACATCTATGGCTACACCTTC. Full variable domain (remainder filled in from reference TRBV19 and TRBJ1-2): DGGITQSPKYLFRKEGQNVTLSCEQNLNHDAMYWYRQDPGQGLRLIYYSQIVNDFQKGDIAEGYSVSREKKESFPLTVTSAQKNPTAFYLCASSITMWLPDIYGYTFGSGTRLTVV.

This chain links TRBV5-1 with TRBJ2-3, with TRBD2 as a possible D gene (6 bases). CDR3 length: 14 amino acids. The V end lost 4 bases, the J end lost 2 bases, and 11 bases lay between the germline ends. Germline-derived CDR1 and CDR2 are SGHRS and YFSETQ. Here the CDR3 reads CASSPGDVTDTQYF. The CDR3 nucleotides read TGCGCCAGCAGCCCGGGGGACGTCACAGATACGCAGTATTTT.

The rearrangement links TRBV12-3 or TRBV12-4 to TRBJ1-2; TRBD1 agrees at 10 bases. This CDR3 has 13 amino acids. Losses at the gene ends were 6 bases for V and 7 bases for J; bases not matched to a gene: 5. The CDR3 region is CASSMTGGGGYTF. As DNA, the CDR3 is TGTGCCAGCAGCATGACAGGGGGCGGTGGCTACACCTTC.

The rearrangement links TRBV5-1 to TRBJ1-1; 11 positions match TRBD1. The CDR3 is 14 amino acids. V lost 2 bases and J lost 7; bases outside the gene matches: 4. The V gene's germline CDR1 is SGHRS and CDR2 YFSETQ. The CDR3 sequence is CASSFGTGGYEAFF. Here the CDR3 DNA reads TGCGCCAGCAGCTTTGGGACAGGGGGGTATGAAGCTTTCTTT.

This clone occurred a few times. This rearrangement joins TRBV10-3 to TRBJ1-4; D not certain. With 2 bases removed from V and 4 bases from J, the gap between germline ends came to 8 bases. The CDR3 contains 14 residues. CDR1 is ENHRY and CDR2 is SYGVKD in the germline V gene. CDR3 protein: CAISETDLNEKLFF. CDR3 in DNA: TGTGCCATCAGTGAGACAGACCTTAATGAAAAACTGTTTTTT.

A few counts support this clone. The chain has TRBV2 and TRBJ1-4, with 7 bases aligning to TRBD1. V shed 6 bases, J shed 4 bases, and the junction held 8 bases outside the gene matches. CDR1 is SNHLY, CDR2 FYNNEI, per germline. CDR3 length: 15 amino acids. CDR3 region: CASRNGRQGNEKLFF. The CDR3 nucleotides are TGTGCCAGCAGAAACGGGCGACAGGGTAATGAAAAACTGTTTTTT.

The V gene is TRBV19, the J gene TRBJ1-1; the match to TRBD1 covers 7 bases. The CDR3 extends over 16 amino acids. V shed 1 base and J 1 base; nucleotides not matched to a gene: 6. Germline CDR1 LNHDA, CDR2 SQIVND (reference sequence). In nucleotides, the CDR3 is TGTGCCAGTAGTATAGCGAAGGGGGCTAAGAACACTGAAGCTTTCTTT. Translated, it gives CASSIAKGAKNTEAFF.

CDR3 residues: CARAGTGVYEQYF. In DNA, the CDR3 is TGTGCCAGGGCCGGGACAGGAGTTTACGAGCAGTACTTC. J is TRBJ2-7 and V is TRBV21-1; the table calls TRBD1, which could not be checked here. TRBV21-1 is deemed a pseudogene. The length of the CDR3 is 13 residues.